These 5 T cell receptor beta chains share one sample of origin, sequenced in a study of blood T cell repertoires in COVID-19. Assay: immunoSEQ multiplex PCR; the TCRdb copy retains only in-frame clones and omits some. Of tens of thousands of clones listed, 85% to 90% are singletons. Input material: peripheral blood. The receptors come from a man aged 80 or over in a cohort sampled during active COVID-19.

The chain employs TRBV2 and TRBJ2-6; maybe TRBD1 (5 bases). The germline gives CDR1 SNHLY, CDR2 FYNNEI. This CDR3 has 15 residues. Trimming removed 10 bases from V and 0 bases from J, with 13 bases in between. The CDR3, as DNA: TGTGCCACCACAGGTTCCGCCTCTGGGGCCAACGTCCTGACTTTC. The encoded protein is CATTGSASGANVLTF.

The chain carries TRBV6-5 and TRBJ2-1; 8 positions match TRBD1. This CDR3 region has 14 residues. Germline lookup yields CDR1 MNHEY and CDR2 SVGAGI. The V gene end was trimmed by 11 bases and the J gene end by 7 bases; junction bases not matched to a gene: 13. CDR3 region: CASRQGAPGNEQFF. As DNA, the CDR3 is TGTGCCTCCCGCCAGGGGGCCCCGGGAAATGAGCAGTTCTTC.

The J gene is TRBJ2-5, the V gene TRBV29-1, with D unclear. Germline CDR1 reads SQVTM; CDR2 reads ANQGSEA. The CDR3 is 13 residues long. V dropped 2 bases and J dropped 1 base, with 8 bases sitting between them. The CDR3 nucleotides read TGCAGCGTTGAAATATCCAGCCAAGAGACCCAGTACTTC. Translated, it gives CSVEISSQETQYF.

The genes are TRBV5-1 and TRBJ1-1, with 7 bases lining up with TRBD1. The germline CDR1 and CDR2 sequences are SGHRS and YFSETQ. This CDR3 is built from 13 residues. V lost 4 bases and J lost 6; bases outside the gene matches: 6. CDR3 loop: CASSQQGIAEAFF. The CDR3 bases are TGCGCCAGCAGCCAACAGGGGATCGCTGAAGCTTTCTTT.

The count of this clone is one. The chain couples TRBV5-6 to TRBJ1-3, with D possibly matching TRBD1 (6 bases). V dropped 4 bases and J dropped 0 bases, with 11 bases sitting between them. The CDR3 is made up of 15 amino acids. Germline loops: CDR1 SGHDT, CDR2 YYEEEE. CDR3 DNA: TGTGCCAGCAGCCTGACAGGCTCCTCTGGAAACACCATATATTTT. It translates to CASSLTGSSGNTIYF.